This T cell receptor (beta chain) came from a study of T-cell reconstitution after alpha-beta-depleted transplantation in children. Library preparation (for TCRbeta) was performed with unique molecular identifiers. Via MiXCR, TCRdb re-called the PCR reads, giving one row per CDR3 protein. The table includes some 840,000 distinct CDR3 sequences, around 15% detected once. General study findings and limits: There were reportedly several hundred expanded graft clones from which alpha-beta T cells came about two months after transplant. For some patients, TCRbeta diversity was high at day 60 because of recipient T cells and thymic progenitors that survived. At one year after transplant, newly produced T cells mostly accounted for T-cell counts and diversity.

CDR1 and CDR2 from the germline V gene are SEHNR and FQNEAQ (reference sequence). The CDR3 runs 15 residues. V gave up 8 bases and J gave up 0 bases, with 15 bases separating them. A word on this clonotype: Its antigen remains unidentified.

This sample comprised PBMCs, mostly from graft donor cells, obtained 360 days after TCRalphabeta/CD19-depleted stem cell transplant. The chain is built from TRBV7-9 and TRBJ2-3; perhaps D is TRBD1 or TRBD2 (6 bases each). The TCR sequence derives from a male patient between 5 and 17 years old who had a stem cell transplant for acute lymphoblastic leukemia, so the T cells may come from the graft donor. The CDR3 region has the DNA TGTGCCAGCCCTATGTGGGGGGCTAGCACAGATACGCAGTATTTT. This sequence encodes CASPMWGASTDTQYF.